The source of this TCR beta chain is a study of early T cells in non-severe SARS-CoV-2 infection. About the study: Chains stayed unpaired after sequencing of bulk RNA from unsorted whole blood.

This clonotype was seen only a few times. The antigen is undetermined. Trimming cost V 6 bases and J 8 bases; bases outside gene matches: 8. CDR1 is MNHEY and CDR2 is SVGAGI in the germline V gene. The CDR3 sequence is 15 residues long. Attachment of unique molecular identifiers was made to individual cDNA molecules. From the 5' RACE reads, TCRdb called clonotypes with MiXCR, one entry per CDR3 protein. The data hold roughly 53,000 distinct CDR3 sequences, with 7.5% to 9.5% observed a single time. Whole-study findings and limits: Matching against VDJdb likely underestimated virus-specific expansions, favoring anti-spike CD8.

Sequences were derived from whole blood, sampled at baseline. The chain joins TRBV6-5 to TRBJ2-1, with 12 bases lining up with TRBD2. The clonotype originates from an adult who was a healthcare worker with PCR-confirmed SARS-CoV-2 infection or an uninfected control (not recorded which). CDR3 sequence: CASSTLAGGWDEQFF. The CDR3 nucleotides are TGTGCCAGCAGCACACTAGCGGGAGGATGGGATGAGCAGTTCTTC.